This TCR beta chain was identified during a study of T-cell reconstitution after alpha-beta-depleted transplantation in children (dated by TCRdb to the mid-2010s). Describing the broader study: The study quantitatively tracked T-cell immune reconstitution after TCRalphabeta/CD19-depleted allogeneic hematopoietic cell transplantation in children using TCR repertoire profiling.

V and J are truncated by 1 base and 6 bases respectively, leaving an intervening sequence of 13 bases. Via the germline V gene (reference sequence), CDR1 is SEHNR and CDR2 FQNEAQ. The CDR3 contains 14 residues, cysteine and phenylalanine counted. Of the read, only the CDR3 DNA is kept; its 42 bases are in frame from base 1. Remarks on this clonotype: Its antigen is not yet known. Per-nucleotide qualities are absent, and no much larger clonotype sits a single base away.

Receptor libraries were prepared by PCR. The data were produced on an Illumina HiSeq 2500. TCR libraries were prepared with molecular barcoding, using unique molecular identifiers to normalize TCRbeta repertoire quantification. Starting from the raw public reads, TCRdb applied fastp trimming at Q25, assembled clones with MiXCR and retained in-frame beta chains. A single entry per CDR3 protein holds the most common genes and DNA from its merged rows. Here the sample has roughly 350,000 distinct CDR3 sequences; around 10% occur a single time. Approximately 2.3% of the sample goes to the ten largest clones.

The clonotype was recovered from a human donor who donated a stem cell graft to a child with acute lymphoblastic leukemia. The chain uses TRBV7-9 and TRBJ2-7, with the D call tentatively TRBD1 or TRBD2, each fitting 5 bases. Sequencing was performed on PBMCs from the stem cell graft donor, taken from the stem cell graft. The DNA sequence reads TGTGCCAGCAGCTTAGGGGACGGACGGGGCGAGCAGTACTTC. The resulting protein is CASSLGDGRGEQYF.